This T cell receptor (beta chain) was observed in a study of blood T cells in healthy people across ages. The second PCR ran about 6 to 11 cycles with a sample-barcoded 5' primer and J-beta primers. TCRdb itself ran the 5' RACE reads through MiXCR, one entry per CDR3 protein. Of around 780,000 distinct CDR3 sequences listed, roughly 25% are singletons. The CDR3 is made up of 15 amino acids. The V end lost 2 bases, the J end lost 2 bases, and 7 bases lay between the germline ends. Germline lookup yields CDR1 SEHNR and CDR2 FQNEAQ (reference sequence). This clonotype was detected a few times. The same specimen was also included in a second study, on T cells of mothers and their children. That source notes: With the M1S primer of the second PCR, sample barcodes and 2-4 random nucleotides were added.

The sample was blood. This receptor was identified in a boy between 10 and 17 years old in good health. The gene calls are TRBV7-9 and TRBJ2-6; no clear D gene. CDR3 DNA sequence: TGTGCCAGCAGCTTACTATCTGCTGGGGCCAACGTCCTGACTTTC. This translates into CASSLLSAGANVLTF.